Here is one TCR beta chain with its context. Its specific antigen is unknown. The sample is drawn from a study of monozygotic twins with inflammatory bowel disease (dated by TCRdb to between 2018 and 2021). Concerning the study at large: A total of around 30 monozygotic twin pairs were included in the full study, comprising nine German pairs (four IBD-concordant, five IBD-discordant) and 19 IBD-discordant Danish pairs. The search for disease-associated traits relied mainly on comparing IBD patients with their genetically identical healthy co-twins within discordant pairs. Each individual had, on average, about 151 000 unique TCRalpha sequences and 181 000 unique TCRbeta sequences available for analysis.

A 2.5 ml peripheral blood sample was drawn into PAXgene tubes per donor and stored at -80°C. Total RNA was isolated from whole blood with the PAXgene blood miRNA kit on an automated QIAcube, without T cell sorting. Peripheral blood from monozygotic twin pairs concordant or discordant for inflammatory bowel disease was subjected to deep TCRalpha and TCRbeta repertoire profiling with unique molecular barcoding. Smoking habits were recorded for all twin pairs, with individuals classified as current, former or never smokers. CDR3 length: 16 amino acids, cysteine to phenylalanine. No DNA appears here. Taken from the germline V gene, the CDR1 and CDR2 loops are SGHDN and FVKESK. What the research found in general, with its limitations: A decrease in TCRbeta repertoire diversity, as measured by inverse Simpson index, was observed in IBD patients compared with their healthy co-twins. The analysis was unable to tell different T cell subtypes apart. Fewer clonotypes were shared with other individuals by IBD patients than by healthy twins, most markedly in patients showing signs of disease activity. Background noise and inter-individual variability may have been introduced into the repertoires by the differing immunosuppressive treatments among patients. The results gave no support for a single strong signal or clonotype linked to IBD. No difference in repertoire similarity was observed between concordant and discordant twins, possibly owing to limited statistical power.

Library method: 5' RACE. For each TCR library, approximately 3,700 ng of total RNA was used. For each sample, cDNA was synthesized in eight separate reactions using SMARTScribe reverse transcriptase. During cDNA synthesis, template switching introduced unique molecular identifiers that contained a 6-nucleotide sample barcode. Amplification of TCRalpha and TCRbeta cDNA involved two nested PCRs of 16 and 9 cycles, and each PCR was followed by bead purification. Before amplification, the cDNA was both treated with uracil DNA-glycosylase and purified with the QIAquick PCR purification kit. The second PCR added Illumina TruSeq-compatible adapters along with sample-specific barcodes. TapeStation and Qubit were used to check library quality and concentration, and 5 to 6 ng of each library went into the pool. Pooled libraries were sequenced on an Illumina HiSeq2500 single-index Rapid Run with 2 x 100 bp reads and custom sequencing primers. The source study handled its data this way. UMI-based consensus assembly with MiGEC version 1.2.6 was used to correct PCR and sequencing errors. MiXCR version 2.1.1 handled V(D)J alignment, clonotype assembly and CDR3 extraction. Normalisation of gene usage, clonotype sharing and MAIT/NKT TCR abundance was achieved by analysing the top 1000, 10 000 and 20 000 clonotypes per sample. Diversity was computed as the inverse Simpson index with the vegan R package after downsampling to 27 000 UMIs. Statistical testing used paired Mann-Whitney U tests on the discordant twin pairs and applied Benjamini-Hochberg correction for multiple testing. Through TCRdb reprocessing, the reads give one entry per CDR3 protein sequence; DNA is omitted. TCRdb's processing, not the study's, gives the V and J calls here. This sample's table carries 150,000 to 200,000 distinct CDR3 sequences. The top ten constitute roughly 7.4% of the sample.

Sample: blood. This clonotype was obtained from a human donor with ulcerative colitis or Crohn's disease, or a healthy co-twin of an affected twin (not recorded which). The receptor chain draws on TRBV14 and TRBJ2-5; the D call from TCRdb, TRBD1, cannot be confirmed without DNA. The CDR3 in this case is CASSQDLLPGAETQYF. With the portions outside the CDR3 filled from the reference TRBV14 and TRBJ2-5 genes, the complete variable region becomes EAGVTQFPSHSVIEKGQTVTLRCDPISGHDNLYWYRRVMGKEIKFLLHFVKESKQDESGMPNNRFLAERTGGTYSTLKVQPAELEDSGVYFCASSQDLLPGAETQYFGPGTRLLVL.